The source of this T cell receptor (beta chain) is a study of blood T cell repertoires in COVID-19 (dated by TCRdb to about 2020). Background on the whole study: Samples from collaborators originated in the United States, Italy and Spain and spanned both the acute and convalescent phases of COVID-19. The prospective study material was composed of cDNA or gDNA derived from T cells, B-cell-depleted T cells, or PBMCs. The dataset comprised deeply sampled blood TCRbeta repertoires from subjects exposed to, actively infected with, or recovered from COVID-19. The repertoires were released in a freely available public database meant as a resource for research on the immune response to SARS-CoV-2. The samples were drawn from two sources: the first 160 participants of the ongoing ImmuneRACE study, and fewer than 1,500 subjects contributed by 6 global collaborators. A de-identified subject ID, COVID-19 status, age in years and sex were almost always included in the sample metadata. HLA class I and class II types, where available, came from metadata supplied by the sample provider rather than from assay-based typing. The study at large found these results: The amount of clinical and demographic metadata varied by source and participant and was provided uncurated.

TCRbeta CDR3 regions were amplified from genomic DNA by means of the immunoSEQ Assay, a bias-controlled multiplex PCR. The original pipeline was this. Nucleated cell counts per sample were estimated from amplification of reference gene primers within the assay. Sequence reads were collapsed and filtered to measure the absolute abundance of every unique TCRbeta CDR3 rearrangement. Productive Simpson clonality was computed per sample as the square root of Simpson's diversity index over productive rearrangements. TCRdb took this table from immuneACCESS and kept in-frame rearrangements with V and J called. Such tables lack part of the clones; where checked against another copy, unresolved V genes explain under half of the gap, and the rest is unexplained. Clonal size and the V and J genes are those of that table, whereas D and trimming came from the DNA. Here the sample has roughly 300,000 clones; 85% to 90% occur a single time. Approximately 12% of the sample is held by the ten biggest clonotypes.

Concerning this clone: Its antigen remains unidentified. Within one base of it there is no much larger clone, and no base qualities were kept.

Deletion took 8 bases off V and 1 base off J, with a span of 16 bases between the germline ends. From the germline V gene (reference sequence), CDR1 is SEHNR and CDR2 is FQNEAQ. The CDR3, from cysteine to phenylalanine, totals 15 residues. CDR3 DNA only is kept here, 45 bases in frame from base 1. Each collaborating institution followed its own protocols to collect whole blood in K2EDTA tubes. For TCRbeta analysis, collaborators shipped samples in one of three forms: frozen whole blood, isolated PBMCs, or DNA extracted from either of those sample types. This receptor chain uses TRBV7-9 and TRBJ2-3, with TRBD1 tentatively as D gene (6 bases match). The material sequenced was peripheral blood. The clonotype comes from a human donor in a cohort sampled during active COVID-19. CDR3 loop: CASGTHALRTDTQYF. The bases read TGTGCCAGCGGGACACACGCTTTGCGCACAGATACGCAGTATTTT. Joined to the reference TRBV7-9 and TRBJ2-3 proteins, this CDR3 gives the full variable domain: DTGVSQNPRHKITKRGQNVTFRCDPISEHNRLYWYRQTLGQGPEFLTYFQNEAQLEKSRLLSDRFSAERPKGSFSTLEIQRTEQGDSAMYLCASGTHALRTDTQYFGPGTRLTVL.